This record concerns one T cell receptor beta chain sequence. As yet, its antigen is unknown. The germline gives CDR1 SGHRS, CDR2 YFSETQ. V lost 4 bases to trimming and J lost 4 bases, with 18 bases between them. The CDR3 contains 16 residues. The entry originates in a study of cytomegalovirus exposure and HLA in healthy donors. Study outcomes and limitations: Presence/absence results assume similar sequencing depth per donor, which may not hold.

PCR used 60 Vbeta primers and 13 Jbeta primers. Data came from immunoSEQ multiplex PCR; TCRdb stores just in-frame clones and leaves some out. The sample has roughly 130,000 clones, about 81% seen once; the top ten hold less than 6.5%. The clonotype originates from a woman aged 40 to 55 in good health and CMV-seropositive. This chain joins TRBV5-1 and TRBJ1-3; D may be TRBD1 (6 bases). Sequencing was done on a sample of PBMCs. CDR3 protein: CASSPDSGQRGNTIYF. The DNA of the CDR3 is TGCGCCAGCAGCCCGGATTCCGGACAGCGGGGAAACACCATATATTTT.